The 23 T cell receptor beta chains below come from one sample, sequenced in a study of T cell responses to AZD1222 COVID-19 vaccine. The assay was immunoSEQ multiplex PCR, and TCRdb's table has in-frame clones only and misses some. The repertoire consists of about 150,000 clones, with 90% to 95% occurring once and the leading ten covering about 1.3%. The sample here was peripheral blood, taken on day 0 of AZD1222 vaccination. The receptors here all came from an adult in good health.

The J gene is TRBJ1-1, the V gene TRBV30; the D is unclear. Trimming removed 0 bases from V and 1 base from J, with 12 bases in between. This CDR3 region has 15 residues. Germline V gives CDR1 GTSNPN, CDR2 SVGIG (reference sequence). CDR3 sequence: CAWSVLDRQNTEAFF. In DNA form, the CDR3 reads TGTGCCTGGAGTGTACTGGACCGACAGAACACTGAAGCTTTCTTT.

The genes are TRBV6-5 and TRBJ1-2; 7 nucleotides match TRBD1. Losses at the gene ends were 5 bases for V and 5 bases for J; bases not matched to a gene: 5. This CDR3 has 13 residues. Germline lookup yields CDR1 MNHEY and CDR2 SVGAGI. CDR3 nucleotide sequence: TGTGCCAGCAGTCAGGACAGGTCTTATGGCTACACCTTC. Protein: CASSQDRSYGYTF.

The chain couples TRBV30 to TRBJ2-7, with D possibly matching TRBD1 (7 bases). Trimming took 3 bases from V and 9 from J, leaving 18 bases between them. Germline V lookup: CDR1 GTSNPN, CDR2 SVGIG (reference sequence). The CDR3 consists of 13 residues. The CDR3 spells CAWSPSGGGRQYF. For the CDR3, the DNA is TGTGCCTGGAGCCCTTCAGGGGGAGGACGGCAGTACTTC.

The rearrangement uses TRBV7-2 and TRBJ2-1, with D hard to call. Germline CDR1 and CDR2: SGHTA and FQGNSA. The CDR3 has 15 residues. Trimming left V 0 bases short and J 1 base short, with 7 bases between. Here the CDR3 reads CASSLAPKSYNEQFF. CDR3 bases: TGTGCCAGCAGCTTAGCCCCGAAGTCCTACAATGAGCAGTTCTTC.

The chain carries TRBV18 and TRBJ2-1; TRBD2 aligns across 13 bases. There are 16 residues in the CDR3. Germline V gene lookup returns CDR1 KGHSH and CDR2 LQKENI. The trim removed 3 bases at V and 4 bases at J, leaving 3 bases unmatched. The CDR3 loop is CASSPGTSGVYNEQFF. The DNA for the CDR3 is TGTGCCAGCTCACCCGGGACTAGCGGGGTTTACAATGAGCAGTTCTTC.

The V and J genes are TRBV4-3 and TRBJ2-7; 9 bases are shared with TRBD1. This CDR3 contains 18 residues. The germline gives CDR1 LGHNA, CDR2 YSLEER. After removal of 3 bases from V and 5 bases from J, the junction contained 17 bases not matched to a gene. The CDR3 nucleotides are TGCGCCAGCAGCCACGGACCGCCCGGGACAGGGAGCTTAAACGAGCAGTACTTC. Protein product: CASSHGPPGTGSLNEQYF.

The chain recombines TRBV30 with TRBJ2-3; the match to TRBD2 covers 10 bases. CDR1 and CDR2 (germline): GTSNPN, SVGIG (reference sequence). V trimming: 2 bases; J trimming: 2 bases; junction bases outside the gene matches: 7. This CDR3 comprises 16 residues. As DNA, the CDR3 is TGTGCCTGGAGTATAGGGCTAGCGGGAGCCACAGATACGCAGTATTTT. Protein: CAWSIGLAGATDTQYF.

The chain is built from TRBV28 and TRBJ1-1, with D perhaps matching TRBD1 (5 bases). V shed 1 base and J shed 4 bases, with 16 bases lying between them. CDR1 and CDR2 (germline): MDHEN, SYDVKM. This CDR3 region has 16 residues. The CDR3 DNA follows: TGTGCCAGCAGTTTATACGCCGGGGCAGGGCGCACTGAAGCTTTCTTT. Amino acid sequence: CASSLYAGAGRTEAFF. The full variable domain, its missing parts supplied by reference TRBV28 and TRBJ1-1, is DVKVTQSSRYLVKRTGEKVFLECVQDMDHENMFWYRQDPGLGLRLIYFSYDVKMKEKGDIPEGYSVSREKKERFSLILESASTNQTSMYLCASSLYAGAGRTEAFFGQGTRLTVV.

V usage is TRBV3-1 (or the pseudogene TRBV3-2) and J usage is TRBJ1-3; a possible D gene is TRBD1 (5 bases). Trimming stripped 3 bases from V and 2 bases from J, with 14 bases between. Germline CDR1 reads LGHDT; CDR2 reads YNNKEL (reference sequence). This CDR3 has 16 residues. Here the CDR3 reads CASSHPRVGAGNTIYF. Here the CDR3 DNA reads TGTGCCAGCAGCCACCCCAGGGTAGGCGCTGGAAACACCATATATTTT.

The rearrangement uses TRBV19 and TRBJ2-6; D gene unclear. CDR3 size: 15 residues. From germline, CDR1 is LNHDA and CDR2 SQIVND (reference sequence). Trimming stripped 5 bases from V and 4 bases from J, with 12 bases between. The DNA for the CDR3 is TGTGCCAGTAGTGGAGTGCCACACGGGGCCAACGTCCTGACTTTC. This translates into CASSGVPHGANVLTF.

The rearrangement uses TRBV24-1 and TRBJ2-7, with D possibly being TRBD1 or TRBD2 (5 bases each). Germline V CDR1 and CDR2: KGHDR, SFDVKD. Trimming took 1 base from V and 6 from J, leaving 18 bases between them. The CDR3 is 16 amino acids. The DNA of the CDR3 is TGTGCCACCAGTGATTTTGGGACCGTGCTGGGGAGCGAGCAGTACTTC. Translating it yields CATSDFGTVLGSEQYF.

V gene TRBV5-6 combines with J gene TRBJ2-7; no firm D call. Trimming stripped 0 bases from V and 0 bases from J, with 4 bases between. Germline V gene lookup returns CDR1 SGHDT and CDR2 YYEEEE. The CDR3 extends over 13 amino acids. CDR3 residues: CASSLASSYEQYF. The CDR3 DNA reads as TGTGCCAGCAGCTTGGCGAGCTCCTACGAGCAGTACTTC.

DNA of the CDR3: TGTGCCAGCAGAACAAGCGGGAGGAATGACTACGAGCAGTACTTC. Its translation is CASRTSGRNDYEQYF. This chain links TRBV28 with TRBJ2-7; TRBD2 matches 9 bases. Germline-derived CDR1 and CDR2 are MDHEN and SYDVKM. This CDR3 region has 15 residues. V was pared by 6 bases and J by 3 bases, with 9 bases of the junction left unmatched.

The chain links TRBV18 to TRBJ1-1; 10 nucleotides agree with TRBD1. In germline, CDR1 is KGHSH, CDR2 LQKENI. V dropped 4 bases and J dropped 0; count of bases not matched to a gene: 5. The CDR3 has 16 amino acids. In DNA form, the CDR3 reads TGTGCCAGCTCACGCCGGGACAGGGGTATGAACACTGAAGCTTTCTTT. Translated: CASSRRDRGMNTEAFF.

This sequence joins TRBV10-3 and TRBJ2-5; D gene uncertain. Trimming pared 0 bases from V and 2 bases from J, leaving 10 bases between. This CDR3 is 15 amino acids long. Per germline, CDR1 ENHRY and CDR2 SYGVKD. CDR3 DNA: TGTGCCATCAGTGAGTCGGGTTTGGGACAAGAGACCCAGTACTTC. As protein: CAISESGLGQETQYF.

The J gene is TRBJ2-5, the V gene TRBV29-1; 10 bases are shared with TRBD1. J gave up 4 bases and V 6 bases, and 8 bases lay outside the gene matches. This CDR3 is 14 amino acids long. CDR1 is SQVTM and CDR2 is ANQGSEA in the germline V gene. The CDR3 nucleotides read TGCAGCGTAGATGGACAGGGGGTAACAGAGACCCAGTACTTC. Encoded protein: CSVDGQGVTETQYF.

The chain recombines TRBV7-8 with TRBJ2-1, with 10 bases matching TRBD2. Germline values: CDR1 SGHVS, CDR2 FQNEAQ. This CDR3 contains 15 residues. J was trimmed by 6 bases and V by 5 bases; bases with no gene match: 7. The CDR3 DNA reads as TGTGCCAGCAGCGCACTAGCGGGAATTCTCAATGAGCAGTTCTTC. Translation gives CASSALAGILNEQFF.

V gene TRBV19 combines with J gene TRBJ1-1; no definite D call. The CDR3 length is 13 residues. In germline, CDR1 is LNHDA, CDR2 SQIVND (reference sequence). Trimming stripped 6 bases from V and 1 base from J, with 9 bases between. CDR3 sequence (DNA): TGTGCCAGTAGGCAGGACTCGAACACTGAAGCTTTCTTT. Its translation is CASRQDSNTEAFF.

This chain uses TRBV6-6 with TRBJ1-5, with D possibly TRBD1 on 6 matching bases. Germline V lookup: CDR1 MNHNY, CDR2 SVGAGI (reference sequence). V was pared by 10 bases and J by 1 base, with 14 bases between. CDR3 length equals 14 residues. CDR3 loop: CAISRQDSNQPQHF. The CDR3 DNA sequence: TGTGCCATTTCCAGACAGGACAGCAATCAGCCCCAGCATTTT.

This clone was counted once. This chain uses TRBV10-2 with TRBJ1-5, with 10 bases that match TRBD1. Germline V gene sequence: CDR1 WSHSY, CDR2 SAAADI. V shed 6 bases and J 8 bases; nucleotides not matched to a gene: 1. This CDR3 contains 12 residues. CDR3: CASRTGGEPQHF. The DNA for the CDR3 is TGCGCCAGCAGGACAGGGGGCGAGCCCCAGCATTTT.

In nucleotides, the CDR3 is TGTGCCAGCAGCTTATTAGGGGCCACTGGGGCCAACGTCCTGACTTTC. Amino acid sequence: CASSLLGATGANVLTF. The V and J genes are TRBV7-9 and TRBJ2-6; possible D gene TRBD1, 5 bases. Germline CDR1 reads SEHNR; CDR2 reads FQNEAQ (reference sequence). This CDR3 contains 16 residues. Trimming took off 2 bases at V and 2 bases at J, with 10 bases between the two ends. Based on the CDR3 plus reference TRBV7-9 and TRBJ2-6, the full variable domain is DTGVSQNPRHKITKRGQNVTFRCDPISEHNRLYWYRQTLGQGPEFLTYFQNEAQLEKSRLLSDRFSAERPKGSFSTLEIQRTEQGDSAMYLCASSLLGATGANVLTFGAGSRLTVL.

The chain is built from TRBV27 and TRBJ1-1; D call uncertain. This CDR3 contains 14 residues. CDR1 is MNHEY, CDR2 SMNVEV, per germline (reference sequence). With 6 bases removed from V and 2 bases from J, the gap between germline ends came to 13 bases. The CDR3 coding sequence is TGTGCCAGCAGCTTCCGAGACCCAAACACTGAAGCTTTCTTT. This encodes CASSFRDPNTEAFF.

V gene TRBV7-6 combines with J gene TRBJ2-6, with 8 bases lining up with TRBD2. With 2 bases clipped from V and 0 bases from J, the junction kept 6 bases outside the gene matches. Per the germline V gene, CDR1 is SGHVS and CDR2 is FNYEAQ. The CDR3 is 18 amino acids. CDR3 in amino acids: CASSLIAGGTSGANVLTF. The CDR3 DNA is TGTGCCAGCAGCTTAATCGCGGGAGGTACCTCTGGGGCCAACGTCCTGACTTTC.